These T cell receptor beta chains were read from a single sample in a study of shared clonotypes between healthy human individuals. Profiling relied on immunoSEQ multiplex PCR, and the TCRdb table lists in-frame clones only, not all of them. The sample includes approximately 810,000 clones, around 92% of them seen just once. The specimen sequenced was naive CD8+ T cells sorted from blood. Receptors were obtained from a young man in good health. Each CDR3 is given with its conserved first and last residue. The D gene is left open where the match is weak.

D gene: -; V gene: TRBV7-9; J gene: TRBJ2-7; CDR3 DNA: TGTGCCAGCAGCTTAACTGAGCGGATAGACGAGCAGTACTTC; CDR3 protein: CASSLTERIDEQYF
D gene: TRBD2; V gene: TRBV7-2; J gene: TRBJ2-1; CDR3 DNA: TGTGCCAGCAGCTTAGCCCCCGGGACTAGGAGGAATGAGCAGTTCTTC; CDR3 protein: CASSLAPGTRRNEQFF
D gene: -; V gene: TRBV15; J gene: TRBJ2-7; CDR3 DNA: TGTGCCACCAGCACCTTTCCGGGGGCTTACGAGCAGTACTTC; CDR3 protein: CATSTFPGAYEQYF
D gene: -; V gene: TRBV7-9; J gene: TRBJ1-1; CDR3 DNA: TGTGCCAGCAGCTTAATCGGCGGCCTGAACACTGAAGCTTTCTTT; CDR3 protein: CASSLIGGLNTEAFF
D gene: -; V gene: TRBV7-9; J gene: TRBJ2-2; CDR3 DNA: TGTGCCAGCAGCTTAGGGGAGTTGTTTTTT; CDR3 protein: CASSLGELFF
D gene: -; V gene: TRBV7-6; J gene: TRBJ1-5; CDR3 DNA: TGTGCCAGCAGCGCTGGAAGTTTTTATAGCAATCAGCCCCAGCATTTT; CDR3 protein: CASSAGSFYSNQPQHF
D gene: TRBD1; V gene: TRBV7-8; J gene: TRBJ2-2; CDR3 DNA: TGTGCCAGCAGCATAGTTATGACAGGGATGGAGGAGCTGTTTTTT; CDR3 protein: CASSIVMTGMEELFF
D gene: TRBD2; V gene: TRBV5-1; J gene: TRBJ2-5; CDR3 DNA: TGCGCCAGCAGCTTGGGGCTAGCGGGAGACTCGGAGACCCAGTACTTC; CDR3 protein: CASSLGLAGDSETQYF
D gene: TRBD1; V gene: TRBV28; J gene: TRBJ2-5; CDR3 DNA: TGTGCCAGCAGCCCGCTAAGGGGGCTGAGAGAGACCCAGTACTTC; CDR3 protein: CASSPLRGLRETQYF
D gene: -; V gene: TRBV7-9; J gene: TRBJ1-1; CDR3 DNA: TGTGCCAGCAGTCGGGGCACTGAAGCTTTCTTT; CDR3 protein: CASSRGTEAFF
D gene: TRBD2; V gene: TRBV7-6; J gene: TRBJ2-1; CDR3 DNA: TGTGCCAGCAGCTTAGCGCGGGGGTACGAGCAGTTCTTC; CDR3 protein: CASSLARGYEQFF
D gene: TRBD1; V gene: TRBV5-6; J gene: TRBJ2-3; CDR3 DNA: TGTGCCAGCAGTTCCCCTCCTCGACAGGGGAGGTTCCCAGATACGCAGTATTTT; CDR3 protein: CASSSPPRQGRFPDTQYF
D gene: TRBD2; V gene: TRBV28; J gene: TRBJ2-7; CDR3 DNA: TGTGCCAGCAGGACTAGCGGGAGCTACGAGCAGTACTTC; CDR3 protein: CASRTSGSYEQYF
D gene: -; V gene: TRBV19; J gene: TRBJ2-2; CDR3 DNA: TGTGCCAGTAGTATTCGCGGCGGCAGAAAAGGCATTAACACCGGGGAGCTGTTTTTT; CDR3 protein: CASSIRGGRKGINTGELFF
D gene: TRBD1; V gene: TRBV15; J gene: TRBJ1-1; CDR3 DNA: TGTGCCACCAGCAGAGAGGGACAGGCGAACACTGAAGCTTTCTTT; CDR3 protein: CATSREGQANTEAFF
D gene: -; V gene: TRBV29-1; J gene: TRBJ2-2; CDR3 DNA: TGCAGCGTTGGGGTGAGGAACACCGGGGAGCTGTTTTTT; CDR3 protein: CSVGVRNTGELFF
D gene: -; V gene: TRBV7-9; J gene: TRBJ1-5; CDR3 DNA: TGTGCCAGCAGCGAAGGACAGACTAGCAATCAGCCCCAGCATTTT; CDR3 protein: CASSEGQTSNQPQHF
D gene: -; V gene: TRBV4-1; J gene: TRBJ2-7; CDR3 DNA: TGCGCCAGCAGCCAAGGGCCGTTACAAACGTACGAGCAGTACTTC; CDR3 protein: CASSQGPLQTYEQYF
D gene: TRBD2; V gene: TRBV4-1; J gene: TRBJ2-1; CDR3 DNA: TGCGCCAGCAGCCAAGCCGGTCTAGCGGGAGTTAGGGCTTACAATGAGCAGTTCTTC; CDR3 protein: CASSQAGLAGVRAYNEQFF
D gene: -; V gene: TRBV13; J gene: TRBJ2-3; CDR3 DNA: TGTGCCAGCAGCTCCACTAGAGGAGGAGGCACAGATACGCAGTATTTT; CDR3 protein: CASSSTRGGGTDTQYF
D gene: -; V gene: TRBV27; J gene: TRBJ2-7; CDR3 DNA: TGTGCCAGCAGTTCCTCTTATTCCTACGAGCAGTACTTC; CDR3 protein: CASSSSYSYEQYF
D gene: TRBD1; V gene: TRBV7-9; J gene: TRBJ2-7; CDR3 DNA: TGTGCCAGCAGCTCCGGGACAGGGTCATTGGCCTACGAGCAGTACTTC; CDR3 protein: CASSSGTGSLAYEQYF
D gene: -; V gene: TRBV7-9; J gene: TRBJ2-3; CDR3 DNA: TGTGCCAGCAGCTTAGCGCCCCTTCCGGAAGATACGCAGTATTTT; CDR3 protein: CASSLAPLPEDTQYF
D gene: -; V gene: TRBV29-1; J gene: TRBJ2-5; CDR3 DNA: TGCAGCGTTGACGGTCTCGAGGAGGGGACCCAGTACTTC; CDR3 protein: CSVDGLEEGTQYF
D gene: -; V gene: TRBV7-9; J gene: TRBJ2-1; CDR3 DNA: TGTGCCAGCAGCTTAAGAACGGTGGAGGTTAAGGGCAATGAGCAGTTCTTC; CDR3 protein: CASSLRTVEVKGNEQFF
D gene: TRBD2; V gene: TRBV4-1; J gene: TRBJ2-2; CDR3 DNA: TGCGCCAGCAGCCTGACCCCCAGCGGGAGCGGTACCGGGGAGCTGTTTTTT; CDR3 protein: CASSLTPSGSGTGELFF
D gene: TRBD2; V gene: TRBV9; J gene: TRBJ2-3; CDR3 DNA: TGTGCCATTGGGGCTCCTTTCGGACTAGCGGGAATCACAGATACGCAGTATTTT; CDR3 protein: CAIGAPFGLAGITDTQYF
D gene: TRBD2; V gene: TRBV15; J gene: TRBJ2-1; CDR3 DNA: TGTGCCACCAGCGGTGGAACTCCGGGACTAGCGGACAATGAGCAGTTCTTC; CDR3 protein: CATSGGTPGLADNEQFF
D gene: -; V gene: TRBV29-1; J gene: TRBJ1-2; CDR3 DNA: TGCAGCGCCGGGACGGATTACCGTGGCACCTTC; CDR3 protein: CSAGTDYRGTF
D gene: -; V gene: TRBV21-1; J gene: TRBJ2-2; CDR3 DNA: TGTGCCAGCAGCAACGGGCGCAGACTCGAGGACACCGGGGAGCTGTTTTTT; CDR3 protein: CASSNGRRLEDTGELFF
D gene: TRBD2; V gene: TRBV7-9; J gene: TRBJ2-1; CDR3 DNA: TGTGCCAGCAGCTTAGTGGCTACCGGGACTAGCAATGAGCAGTTCTTC; CDR3 protein: CASSLVATGTSNEQFF
D gene: TRBD1; V gene: TRBV27; J gene: TRBJ1-4; CDR3 DNA: TGTGCCAGCAGTACAGGGACAGGGCTTGATGAAAAACTGTTTTTT; CDR3 protein: CASSTGTGLDEKLFF
D gene: -; V gene: TRBV11-2; J gene: TRBJ2-1; CDR3 DNA: TGTGCCAGCAGCTTAGTCGGCACAGGGCGGAATGAGCAGTTCTTC; CDR3 protein: CASSLVGTGRNEQFF
D gene: -; V gene: TRBV4-1; J gene: TRBJ2-6; CDR3 DNA: TGCGCCAGCAGCCAAGAATGGGCCAACGTCCTGACTTTC; CDR3 protein: CASSQEWANVLTF
D gene: -; V gene: TRBV19; J gene: TRBJ2-1; CDR3 DNA: TGTGCCAGTAGTATCGGGCCGGGCTTCTACAATGAGCAGTTCTTC; CDR3 protein: CASSIGPGFYNEQFF
D gene: -; V gene: TRBV19; J gene: TRBJ1-5; CDR3 DNA: TGTGCCAGTAGTATAGATTACCAGCCCCAGCATTTT; CDR3 protein: CASSIDYQPQHF
D gene: TRBD2; V gene: TRBV29-1; J gene: TRBJ2-1; CDR3 DNA: TGCAGCACTAGCGGGAGTTCCTACAATGAGCAGTTCTTC; CDR3 protein: CSTSGSSYNEQFF
D gene: TRBD2; V gene: TRBV7-2; J gene: TRBJ2-7; CDR3 DNA: TGTGCCAGCAGCTTACTAAGCGGGACCTACGAGCAGTACTTC; CDR3 protein: CASSLLSGTYEQYF
D gene: -; V gene: TRBV28; J gene: TRBJ1-2; CDR3 DNA: TGTGCCAGCAGTTCAGCTAGCAGGGAATTCTATGGCTACACCTTC; CDR3 protein: CASSSASREFYGYTF
D gene: -; V gene: TRBV29-1; J gene: TRBJ2-1; CDR3 DNA: TGCAGCGTTGTTGGGAGCTCCTACAATGAGCAGTTCTTC; CDR3 protein: CSVVGSSYNEQFF
D gene: TRBD2; V gene: TRBV7-9; J gene: TRBJ2-7; CDR3 DNA: TGTGCCAGCAGCTACGGGGTACTAGCGGGAGGCCCCTACGAGCAGTACTTC; CDR3 protein: CASSYGVLAGGPYEQYF
D gene: -; V gene: TRBV5-6; J gene: TRBJ1-1; CDR3 DNA: TGTGCCAGCAGCTTCAGCACTGAAGCTTTCTTT; CDR3 protein: CASSFSTEAFF
D gene: TRBD2; V gene: TRBV9; J gene: TRBJ2-7; CDR3 DNA: TGTGCCAGCAGCGTCCACCGGACTAGCGGGACCTACGAGCAGTACTTC; CDR3 protein: CASSVHRTSGTYEQYF
D gene: TRBD2; V gene: TRBV6-6; J gene: TRBJ2-5; CDR3 DNA: TGTGCCAGCAGTTACGATCAGCGGGAGGGGAGGGAGACCCAGTACTTC; CDR3 protein: CASSYDQREGRETQYF